This TCR beta chain is drawn from a study of blood T cell repertoires in COVID-19. Background on the study: COVID-19 samples collected from the United States, Italy and Spain covered acute and convalescent phases. T cells, B-cell-depleted T cells, or PBMCs supplied cDNA or gDNA.

Original data processing: Estimation of nucleated cell counts relied on the amplification of reference gene primers. Only in-frame clones appear in the TCRdb table, and some are missing; sequencing was by immunoSEQ multiplex PCR. Clonal size and the V and J genes are those of that table, whereas D and trimming came from the DNA. This table holds some 160,000 clones, 83% found once. V was cut by 7 bases and J by 1 base, with 11 bases left in between. The CDR3 spans 14 residues. Germline values: CDR1 LNHDA, CDR2 SQIVND (reference sequence). In the case of this clone: This specimen includes other DNA sequences encoding the same CDR3.

The rearrangement links TRBV19 to TRBJ1-5; a weak D match, TRBD1 (5 bases). The clonotype comes from a woman at least 80 years old with acute or convalescent COVID-19. Sequenced input: peripheral blood. CDR3 in DNA: TGTGCCAGTACGCAGGGAGGAAGCAATCAGCCCCAGCATTTT. As protein: CASTQGGSNQPQHF.